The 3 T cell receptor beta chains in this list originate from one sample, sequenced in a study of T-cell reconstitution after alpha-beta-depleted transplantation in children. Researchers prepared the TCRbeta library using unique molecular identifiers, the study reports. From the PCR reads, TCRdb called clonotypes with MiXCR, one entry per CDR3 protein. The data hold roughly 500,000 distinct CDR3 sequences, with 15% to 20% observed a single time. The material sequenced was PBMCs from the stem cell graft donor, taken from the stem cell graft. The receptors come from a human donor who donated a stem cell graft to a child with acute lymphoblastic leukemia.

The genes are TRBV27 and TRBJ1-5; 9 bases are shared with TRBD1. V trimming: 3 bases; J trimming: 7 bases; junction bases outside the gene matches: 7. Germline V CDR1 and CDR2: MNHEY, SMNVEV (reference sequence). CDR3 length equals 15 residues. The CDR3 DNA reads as TGTGCCAGCAGTTTGGGGACAGGGTTAGGGCAGCCCCAGCATTTT. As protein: CASSLGTGLGQPQHF.

CDR3 sequence: CASSYGENTEAFF. In DNA form, the CDR3 reads TGTGCCAGCAGTTATGGAGAGAACACTGAAGCTTTCTTT. The rearrangement uses TRBV6-5 and TRBJ1-1; D is ambiguous. Per the germline V gene, CDR1 is MNHEY and CDR2 is SVGAGI. The V and J ends lost 3 bases and 1 base respectively, with 6 bases between them. The CDR3 consists of 13 residues.

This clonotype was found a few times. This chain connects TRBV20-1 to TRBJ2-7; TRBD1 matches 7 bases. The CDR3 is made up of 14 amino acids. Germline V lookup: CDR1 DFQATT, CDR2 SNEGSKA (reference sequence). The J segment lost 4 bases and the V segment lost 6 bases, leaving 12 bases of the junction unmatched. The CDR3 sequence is CSAPVDRVRYEQYF. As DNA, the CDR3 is TGCAGTGCGCCGGTAGACAGGGTTAGGTACGAGCAGTACTTC.